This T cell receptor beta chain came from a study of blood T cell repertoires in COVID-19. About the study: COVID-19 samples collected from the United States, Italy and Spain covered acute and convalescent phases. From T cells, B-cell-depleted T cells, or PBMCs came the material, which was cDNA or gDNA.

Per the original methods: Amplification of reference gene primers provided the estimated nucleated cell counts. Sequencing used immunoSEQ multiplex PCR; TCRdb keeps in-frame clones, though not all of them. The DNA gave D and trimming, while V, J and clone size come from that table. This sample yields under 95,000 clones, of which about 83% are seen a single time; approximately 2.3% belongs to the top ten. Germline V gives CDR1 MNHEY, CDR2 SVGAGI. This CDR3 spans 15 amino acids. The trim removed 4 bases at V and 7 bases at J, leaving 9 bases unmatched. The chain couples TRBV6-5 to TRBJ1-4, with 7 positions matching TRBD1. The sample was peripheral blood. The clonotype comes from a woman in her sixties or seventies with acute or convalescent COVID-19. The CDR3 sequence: CASSWFEGASEKLFF. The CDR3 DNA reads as TGTGCCAGCAGTTGGTTTGAGGGGGCGAGTGAAAAACTGTTTTTT.